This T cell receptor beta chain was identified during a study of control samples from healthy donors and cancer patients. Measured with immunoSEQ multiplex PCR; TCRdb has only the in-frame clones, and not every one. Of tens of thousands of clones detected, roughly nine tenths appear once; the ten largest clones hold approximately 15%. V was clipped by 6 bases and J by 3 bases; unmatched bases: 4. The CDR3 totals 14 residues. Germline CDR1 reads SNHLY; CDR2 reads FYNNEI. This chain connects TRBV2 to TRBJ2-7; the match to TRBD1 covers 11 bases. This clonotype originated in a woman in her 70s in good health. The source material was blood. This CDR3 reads CASSRTGGGYEQYF. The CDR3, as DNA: TGTGCCAGCAGCAGGACAGGGGGCGGCTACGAGCAGTACTTC.